The T cell receptor beta chain under discussion was sequenced for a study of OX40 agonist ivuxolimab in advanced cancers. Using immunoSEQ multiplex PCR, the repertoire was profiled, and TCRdb retains in-frame clones only, with some absent. The table shows 75,000 to 90,000 clones, with approximately 90% occurring only once. The germline V gene has CDR1 KGHSH and CDR2 LQKENI. V lost 3 bases and J lost 7; bases outside the gene matches: 3. This CDR3 is built from 14 residues. This receptor was taken from an adult with an advanced solid tumor such as melanoma, head and neck, liver or kidney cancer. The specimen comprised CD4+ or CD8+ T cells sorted from blood, sampled in a trial of the OX40 agonist ivuxolimab. The chain employs TRBV18 and TRBJ1-4; 9 positions match TRBD1. CDR3 bases: TGTGCCAGCTCACCTGGGACAGGGAGTGAAAAACTGTTTTTT. Its translation: CASSPGTGSEKLFF.